A selection of T cell receptor beta chains follows, all from one sample in a study of T cells of healthy individuals. TCRdb redid the calling of the 5' RACE reads with MiXCR, one entry per CDR3 protein. Among fewer than 90,000 distinct CDR3 sequences listed, approximately 5.4% were seen once. The receptors here all came from a female donor in good health. The CDR3 runs from the conserved cysteine through the conserved F or W. A D gene is named only where the DNA matches it firmly. Expanded clones are given a class, and other clones once, few, many or no size at all.

>TRBJ1-6|many|TRBV5-1|TRBD1
CASSLDTGAASPLHF
TGCGCCAGCAGCCTCGATACAGGGGCGGCTTCACCCCTCCACTTT
>TRBJ1-6|many|TRBV4-2|.
CASSQDVKKSSYNSPLHF
TGTGCCAGCAGCCAAGACGTAAAGAAAAGCTCCTATAATTCACCCCTCCACTTT
>TRBJ2-1|many|TRBV7-9|.
CASSQSVTYNEQFF
TGTGCCAGCAGCCAAAGCGTTACCTACAATGAGCAGTTCTTC
>TRBJ2-5|many|TRBV6-6|TRBD2
CASSYSSGRAGETQYF
TGTGCCAGCAGTTACTCGAGCGGGAGGGCCGGAGAGACCCAGTACTTC
>TRBJ2-1|many|TRBV7-9|.
CASSPRGPRYNEQFF
TGTGCCAGCAGCCCACGGGGGCCGCGCTACAATGAGCAGTTCTTC
>TRBJ2-3|.|TRBV28|TRBD2
CASSFRTSADTQYF
TGTGCCAGCAGTTTTAGGACTAGCGCAGATACGCAGTATTTT
>TRBJ1-5|few|TRBV6-1|.
CASRNQGGKQGNQPQHF
TGTGCCAGCAGAAACCAAGGGGGTAAACAAGGCAATCAGCCCCAGCATTTT
>TRBJ1-1|many|TRBV9|.
CASSVEGRLEAFF
TGTGCCAGCAGCGTAGAAGGGCGGTTAGAAGCTTTCTTT
>TRBJ2-5|few|TRBV19|TRBD2
CASSSLGGGIPETQYF
TGTGCCAGTAGTAGCCTCGGCGGGGGAATCCCAGAGACCCAGTACTTC
>TRBJ2-3|many|TRBV28|TRBD1
CASSSQGWSTDTQYF
TGTGCCAGCAGTTCACAGGGGTGGAGCACAGATACGCAGTATTTT
>TRBJ2-7|few|TRBV9|.
CASSVAGGQYEQYF
TGTGCCAGCAGCGTAGCCGGGGGGCAGTACGAGCAGTACTTC
>TRBJ1-4|.|TRBV7-9|.
CASSLGDEKLFF
TGTGCCAGCAGCTTAGGAGATGAAAAACTGTTTTTT
>TRBJ2-2|many|TRBV29-1|TRBD2
CSVEVSGTVTGELFF
TGCAGCGTTGAGGTTAGCGGGACTGTCACCGGGGAGCTGTTTTTT
>TRBJ2-7|.|TRBV7-2|.
CASSATRGEQYF
TGTGCCAGCAGCGCAACTAGGGGCGAGCAGTACTTC
>TRBJ2-5|few|TRBV7-7|.
CASSSGHRETQYF
TGTGCTAGCAGCTCCGGTCATCGAGAGACCCAGTACTTC
>TRBJ1-1|many|TRBV14|.
CASSQDPHTGKTEAFF
TGTGCCAGCAGCCAAGACCCCCATACAGGGAAGACTGAAGCTTTCTTT
>TRBJ1-1|many|TRBV28|.
CASSQVRYTEAFF
TGTGCCAGCAGCCAAGTGAGGTACACTGAAGCTTTCTTT
>TRBJ1-4|.|TRBV6-5|.
CASSYSFGVTEKLFF
TGTGCCAGCAGTTACTCCTTTGGGGTTACTGAAAAACTGTTTTTT
>TRBJ2-7|.|TRBV19|.
CASSPGLYEQYF
TGTGCCAGTAGCCCGGGACTCTACGAGCAGTACTTC
>TRBJ2-7|many|TRBV20-1|TRBD2
CSARVERGVPSYEQYF
TGCAGTGCTAGAGTCGAGCGGGGGGTACCCTCCTACGAGCAGTACTTC
>TRBJ2-6|many|TRBV4-3|.
CASMDINSGANVLTF
TGCGCCAGCATGGACATCAACTCTGGGGCCAACGTCCTGACTTTC
>TRBJ2-2|.|TRBV12-3/TRBV12-4|TRBD2
CASSTGTRASGELFF
TGTGCCAGCAGCACCGGGACTAGAGCTTCCGGGGAGCTGTTTTTT
>TRBJ2-1|few|TRBV7-2|TRBD2
CASSLGGLAGGNEQFF
TGTGCCAGCAGCTTAGGGGGCCTAGCGGGAGGTAATGAGCAGTTCTTC
>TRBJ2-3|many|TRBV5-6|TRBD2
CASSLGGGLAGADTQYF
TGTGCCAGCAGCTTGGGAGGCGGACTAGCGGGAGCAGATACGCAGTATTTT
>TRBJ1-4|few|TRBV7-9|.
CASSPGWRDSNEKLFF
TGTGCCAGCAGCCCAGGGTGGAGGGACTCTAATGAAAAACTGTTTTTT
>TRBJ1-6|many|TRBV29-1|TRBD1
CSAREYRDRDSPLHF
TGCAGCGCCCGAGAGTACCGGGACAGGGATTCACCCCTCCACTTT
>TRBJ1-1|many|TRBV7-9|.
CASSPNRRNTEAFF
TGTGCCAGCAGTCCAAACAGGCGGAACACTGAAGCTTTCTTT
>TRBJ1-1|few|TRBV28|.
CASSEGPDFSYTEAFF
TGTGCCAGCAGCGAGGGTCCGGACTTTTCTTACACTGAAGCTTTCTTT
>TRBJ2-3|many|TRBV28|TRBD2
CASSNIERTSGRWSTDTQYF
TGTGCCAGCAGTAACATCGAGAGGACTAGCGGGAGGTGGAGCACAGATACGCAGTATTTT
>TRBJ2-1|many|TRBV10-3|.
CAISSQESSYNEQFF
TGTGCCATCTCCAGTCAGGAGAGCTCCTACAATGAGCAGTTCTTC
>TRBJ1-5|.|TRBV10-3|.
CAISDAHSNQPQHF
TGTGCCATCAGTGACGCGCATAGCAATCAGCCCCAGCATTTT
>TRBJ2-1|many|TRBV6-5|TRBD2
CASSSLTSGAYNEQFF
TGTGCCAGCAGTTCCCTGACTAGCGGGGCCTACAATGAGCAGTTCTTC
>TRBJ2-6|many|TRBV5-1|.
CASSVGNSGANVLTF
TGCGCCAGCAGCGTCGGAAACTCTGGGGCCAACGTCCTGACTTTC
>TRBJ2-5|many|TRBV29-1|.
CSIRASQETQYF
TGCAGCATTAGGGCTAGCCAAGAGACCCAGTACTTC
>TRBJ1-5|.|TRBV6-2/TRBV6-3|TRBD1
CASSVGTALFNQPQHF
TGTGCCAGCAGTGTGGGGACAGCCCTCTTCAATCAGCCCCAGCATTTT
>TRBJ2-2|.|TRBV18|.
CASSPPTANTGELFF
TGTGCCAGCTCACCACCAACGGCGAACACCGGGGAGCTGTTTTTT
>TRBJ1-3|many|TRBV5-1|.
CASSRDGGTNSGNTIYF
TGCGCCAGCAGCCGCGACGGGGGGACCAACTCTGGAAACACCATATATTTT
>TRBJ2-7|.|TRBV12-3/TRBV12-4|.
CASSPTHSYEQYF
TGTGCCAGCAGTCCTACCCACTCCTACGAGCAGTACTTC
>TRBJ1-3|.|TRBV9|.
CASSVVGGGNTIYF
TGTGCCAGCAGCGTAGTGGGAGGTGGAAACACCATATATTTT
>TRBJ2-3|few|TRBV11-3|TRBD1
CASSLVYSSTGADTQYF
TGTGCCAGCAGCTTAGTTTACAGCTCCACAGGGGCAGATACGCAGTATTTT
>TRBJ2-3|many|TRBV3-1|.
CASSQVATDTQYF
TGTGCCAGCAGCCAAGTTGCCACAGATACGCAGTATTTT
>TRBJ2-7|few|TRBV7-2|TRBD1
CASSPRTGWLEQYF
TGTGCCAGCAGCCCTCGGACAGGCTGGCTTGAGCAGTACTTC
>TRBJ2-2|many|TRBV7-9|TRBD1
CASSFPGTGDTGELFF
TGTGCCAGCAGCTTTCCCGGGACAGGGGACACCGGGGAGCTGTTTTTT
>TRBJ1-2|.|TRBV28|.
CASSVTGQTYGYTF
TGTGCCAGCAGTGTGACAGGCCAAACCTATGGCTACACCTTC
>TRBJ2-7|many|TRBV4-2|TRBD2
CASSQDFTGGPHEQYF
TGTGCCAGCAGCCAAGATTTTACGGGAGGGCCCCACGAGCAGTACTTC
>TRBJ2-2|many|TRBV28|.
CASSFTGELFF
TGTGCCAGCAGTTTCACCGGGGAGCTGTTTTTT
>TRBJ2-1|many|TRBV29-1|.
CSVGRGTTEQFF
TGCAGCGTTGGTCGCGGGACGACTGAGCAGTTCTTC
>TRBJ2-3|.|TRBV30|TRBD2
CAWSEGLLDTQYF
TGTGCCTGGAGTGAGGGACTATTAGATACGCAGTATTTT
>TRBJ1-2|many|TRBV4-2|.
CASSQDLQQGWVGYTF
TGTGCCAGCAGCCAAGATCTGCAACAGGGTTGGGTTGGCTACACCTTC
>TRBJ2-3|many|TRBV11-2|TRBD2
CASRPVAGGITDTQYF
TGTGCCAGCAGACCCGTAGCGGGAGGGATCACAGATACGCAGTATTTT
>TRBJ2-3|.|TRBV7-9|TRBD1
CASSQGQGSTDTQYF
TGTGCCAGCAGCCAAGGACAGGGAAGCACAGATACGCAGTATTTT
>TRBJ2-1|.|TRBV6-5|.
CASSYLPGSSSYNEQFF
TGTGCCAGCAGTTACCTACCCGGATCTAGCTCCTACAATGAGCAGTTCTTC
>TRBJ2-7|.|TRBV12-3/TRBV12-4|.
CASSFELWQYF
TGTGCCAGCAGTTTTGAGCTCTGGCAGTACTTC